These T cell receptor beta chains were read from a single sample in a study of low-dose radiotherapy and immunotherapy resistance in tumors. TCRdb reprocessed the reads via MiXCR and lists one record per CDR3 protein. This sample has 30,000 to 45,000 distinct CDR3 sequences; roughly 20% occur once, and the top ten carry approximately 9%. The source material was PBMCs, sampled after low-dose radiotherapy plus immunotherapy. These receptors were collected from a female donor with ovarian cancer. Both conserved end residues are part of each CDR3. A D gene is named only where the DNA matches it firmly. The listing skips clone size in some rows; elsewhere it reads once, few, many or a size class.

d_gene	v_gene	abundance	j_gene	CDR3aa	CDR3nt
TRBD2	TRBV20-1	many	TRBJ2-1	CSARDSGRAYNEQFF	TGCAGTGCTAGAGATAGCGGGAGGGCCTACAATGAGCAGTTCTTC
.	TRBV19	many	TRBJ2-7	CASHLLYFVQGSKVWIYEQYF	TGTGCCAGTCACTTGCTTTATTTTGTACAGGGTTCCAAGGTGTGGATTTACGAGCAGTACTTC
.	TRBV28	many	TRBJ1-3	CASSFSTGSGNTIYF	TGTGCCAGCAGTTTTTCGACTGGGTCTGGAAACACCATATATTTT
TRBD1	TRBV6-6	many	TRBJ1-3	CASSYSGGPGNTIYF	TGTGCCAGCAGTTACTCAGGGGGCCCTGGAAACACCATATATTTT
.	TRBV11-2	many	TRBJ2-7	CASNRGGYFSYEQYF	TGTGCCAGCAACCGAGGTGGATATTTCTCCTACGAGCAGTACTTC
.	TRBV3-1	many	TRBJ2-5	CASSQVSETQYF	TGTGCCAGCAGCCAAGTATCAGAGACCCAGTACTTC
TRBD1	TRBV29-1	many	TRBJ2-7	CSVEGDRTYEQYF	TGCAGCGTTGAGGGGGACAGGACCTACGAGCAGTACTTC
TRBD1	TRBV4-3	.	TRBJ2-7	CASSRDGTGFYEQYF	TGCGCCAGCAGCCGCGACGGGACAGGGTTCTACGAGCAGTACTTC
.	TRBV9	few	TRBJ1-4	CASSTTGGGTEKLFFF	.
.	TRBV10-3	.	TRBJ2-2	CAISDTGELFFF	.
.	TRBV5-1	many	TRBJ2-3	CASSLDRDTQYF	TGCGCCAGCAGCTTGGACAGAGATACGCAGTATTTT
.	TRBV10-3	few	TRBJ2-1	CAISSDRPQGEQFF	TGTGCCATCAGTTCCGACAGGCCCCAGGGTGAGCAGTTCTTC
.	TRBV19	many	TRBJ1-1	CASSSPGRTPTEAFF	TGTGCCAGTAGCTCACCGGGACGGACCCCTACTGAAGCTTTCTTT
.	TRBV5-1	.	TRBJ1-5	CASSPGGSNQPQHF	TGCGCCAGCAGCCCGGGGGGTAGCAATCAGCCCCAGCATTTT
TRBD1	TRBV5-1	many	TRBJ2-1	CASSFGTGGYLLTNEQFF	TGCGCCAGCAGCTTCGGGACAGGGGGCTATCTCCTCACCAATGAGCAGTTCTTC
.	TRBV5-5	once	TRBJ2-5	CASSSTPPGGGETQYF	TGTGCCAGCAGCTCGACACCCCCAGGGGGAGGTGAGACCCAGTACTTC
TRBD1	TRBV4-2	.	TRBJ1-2	CASSQPSTGGYGYTF	TGTGCCAGCAGCCAGCCGTCGACAGGGGGCTATGGCTACACCTTC
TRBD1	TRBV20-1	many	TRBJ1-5	CSAPGQGGNQPQHF	TGCAGTGCGCCCGGACAGGGAGGCAATCAGCCCCAGCATTTT
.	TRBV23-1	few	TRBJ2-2	CASSQVEPPPNTGELFF	TGCGCCAGCAGTCAAGTGGAGCCACCCCCTAACACCGGGGAGCTGTTTTTT
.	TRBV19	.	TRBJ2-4	CASSISTGNIQYF	TGTGCCAGTAGTATATCAACGGGTAACATTCAGTACTTC
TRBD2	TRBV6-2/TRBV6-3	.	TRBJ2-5	CASDRLAGETQYF	TGTGCCAGCGACAGACTAGCGGGAGAGACCCAGTACTTC
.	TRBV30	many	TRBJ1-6	CAWNVGTHNSPLHF	TGTGCCTGGAACGTTGGGACACATAATTCACCCCTCCACTTT
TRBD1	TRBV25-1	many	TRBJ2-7	CASSESRDRSYEQYF	TGTGCCAGCAGCGAATCGCGGGACAGGTCCTACGAGCAGTACTTC
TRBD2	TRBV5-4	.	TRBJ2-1	CASSLVSGLTYNEQFF	TGTGCCAGCAGCTTGGTTAGCGGGCTTACCTACAATGAGCAGTTCTTC
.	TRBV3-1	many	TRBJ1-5	CASSPGSNQPQHF	TGTGCCAGCAGCCCAGGGTCCAATCAGCCCCAGCATTTT
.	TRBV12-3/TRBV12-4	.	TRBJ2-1	CASSLSGERNYNEQFF	TGTGCCAGCAGTTTGTCGGGGGAGAGAAACTACAATGAGCAGTTCTTC
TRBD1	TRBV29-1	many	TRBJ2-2	CSITGTGNTGELFF	TGCAGCATAACCGGGACAGGGAACACCGGGGAGCTGTTTTTT
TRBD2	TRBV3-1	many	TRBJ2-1	CASSRSGSSYNEQFF	TGTGCCAGCAGCAGAAGCGGGAGCTCCTACAATGAGCAGTTCTTC
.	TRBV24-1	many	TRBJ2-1	CATSDLTASEQFF	TGTGCCACCAGTGATTTAACGGCTTCCGAGCAGTTCTTC
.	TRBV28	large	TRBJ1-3	CASSPGDRSGNTIYF	TGTGCCAGCAGTCCTGGTGACCGCTCTGGAAACACCATATATTTT
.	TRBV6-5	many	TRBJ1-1	CASSFDWNTEAFF	TGTGCCAGCAGTTTCGACTGGAACACTGAAGCTTTCTTT
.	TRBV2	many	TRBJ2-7	CASSRDYEQYF	TGTGCCAGCAGCCGGGACTACGAGCAGTACTTC
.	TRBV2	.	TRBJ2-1	CASSELGLNEQFF	TGTGCCAGCAGTGAATTGGGGCTAAATGAGCAGTTCTTC
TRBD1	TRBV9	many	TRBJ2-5	CASSVESGGLGETQYF	TGTGCCAGCAGCGTAGAGTCAGGGGGCTTAGGGGAGACCCAGTACTTC
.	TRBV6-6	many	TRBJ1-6	CASSYSSEPNSPLHF	TGTGCCAGCAGTTACTCGTCGGAACCTAATTCACCCCTCCACTTT
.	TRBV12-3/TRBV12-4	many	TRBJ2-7	CASSRGGSYEQYF	TGTGCCAGCAGCCGCGGAGGCTCCTACGAGCAGTACTTC
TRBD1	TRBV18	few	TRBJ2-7	CASSPGTGSDYEQYF	TGTGCCAGCTCACCAGGGACAGGGTCTGACTACGAGCAGTACTTC
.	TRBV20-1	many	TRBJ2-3	CSARWGGASTDTQYF	TGCAGTGCTAGGTGGGGCGGAGCTAGCACAGATACGCAGTATTTT
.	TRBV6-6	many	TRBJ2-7	CASSYAGPAYEQYF	TGTGCCAGCAGTTACGCGGGACCGGCCTACGAGCAGTACTTC
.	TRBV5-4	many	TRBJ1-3	CASSFGGGGNTIYF	TGTGCCAGCAGCTTCGGGGGGGGCGGAAACACCATATATTTT
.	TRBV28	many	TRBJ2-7	CASSFYSNEQYF	TGTGCCAGCAGTTTTTACTCGAACGAGCAGTACTTC
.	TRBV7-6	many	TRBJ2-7	CASSLGQASYEQYF	TGTGCCAGCAGCTTAGGACAGGCTTCCTACGAGCAGTACTTC
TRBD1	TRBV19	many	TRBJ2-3	CASSRGLGRTGGRPSTDTQYF	TGTGCCAGTAGTAGGGGACTCGGCCGGACAGGGGGTCGTCCCAGCACAGATACGCAGTATTTT
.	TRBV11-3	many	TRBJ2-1	CASSLGGGGEVDEQFF	TGTGCCAGCAGCTTAGGAGGAGGGGGCGAGGTAGATGAGCAGTTCTTC
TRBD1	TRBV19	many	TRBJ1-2	CASSNKQGRMHYGYTF	TGTGCCAGTAGTAACAAACAGGGGAGAATGCACTATGGCTACACCTTC
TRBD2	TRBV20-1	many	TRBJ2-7	CSARVLTSGSSYEQYF	TGCAGTGCTAGAGTCCTGACTAGCGGGAGCTCCTACGAGCAGTACTTC
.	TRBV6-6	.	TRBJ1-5	CASSYSGGDQPQHF	TGTGCCAGCAGTTACTCCGGGGGAGATCAGCCCCAGCATTTT
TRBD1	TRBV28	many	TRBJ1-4	CASSPPGQGRWVFF	TGTGCCAGCAGCCCTCCGGGACAGGGTCGGTGGGTGTTTTTT
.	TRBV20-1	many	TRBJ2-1	CSVSGGGNEQFF	TGCAGTGTTAGCGGAGGGGGCAATGAGCAGTTCTTC
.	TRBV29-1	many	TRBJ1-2	CSGYRAGYGYTF	TGCAGCGGTTACAGGGCAGGCTATGGCTACACCTTC
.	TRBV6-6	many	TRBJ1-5	CASSYPPTATLSNQPQHF	TGTGCCAGCAGTTACCCCCCGACAGCTACCCTGAGCAATCAGCCCCAGCATTTT